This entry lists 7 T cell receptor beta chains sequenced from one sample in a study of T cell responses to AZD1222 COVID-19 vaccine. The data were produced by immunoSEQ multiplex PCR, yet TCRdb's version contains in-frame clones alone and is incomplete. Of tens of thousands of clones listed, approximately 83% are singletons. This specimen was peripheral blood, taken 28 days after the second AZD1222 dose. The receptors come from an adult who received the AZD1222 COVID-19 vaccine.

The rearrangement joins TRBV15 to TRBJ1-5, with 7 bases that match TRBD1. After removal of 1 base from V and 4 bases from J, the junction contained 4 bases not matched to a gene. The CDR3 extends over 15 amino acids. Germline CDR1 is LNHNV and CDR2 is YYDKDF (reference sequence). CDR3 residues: CATSRGGGLNQPQHF. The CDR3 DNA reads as TGTGCCACCAGCAGAGGAGGGGGCCTGAATCAGCCCCAGCATTTT.

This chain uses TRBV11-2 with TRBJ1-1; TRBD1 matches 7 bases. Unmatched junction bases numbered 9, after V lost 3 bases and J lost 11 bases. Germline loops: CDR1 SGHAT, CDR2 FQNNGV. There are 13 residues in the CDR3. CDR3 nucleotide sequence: TGTGCCAGCAGCTTCAGACAGGGCCGTACGGCTTTCTTT. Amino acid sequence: CASSFRQGRTAFF.

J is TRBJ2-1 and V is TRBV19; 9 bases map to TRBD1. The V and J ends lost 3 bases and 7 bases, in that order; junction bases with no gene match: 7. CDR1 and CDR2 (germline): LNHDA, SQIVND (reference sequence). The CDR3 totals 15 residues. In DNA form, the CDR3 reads TGTGCCAGTAGTATTTTGGGACAGGGAGGAAATGAGCAGTTCTTC. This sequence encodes CASSILGQGGNEQFF.

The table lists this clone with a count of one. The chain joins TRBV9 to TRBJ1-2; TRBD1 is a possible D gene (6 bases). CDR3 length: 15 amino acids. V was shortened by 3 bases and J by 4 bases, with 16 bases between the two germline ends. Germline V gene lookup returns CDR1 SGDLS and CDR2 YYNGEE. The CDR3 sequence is CASSAKGHLGYGYTF. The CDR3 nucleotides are TGTGCCAGCAGCGCCAAGGGACATCTAGGCTATGGCTACACCTTC.

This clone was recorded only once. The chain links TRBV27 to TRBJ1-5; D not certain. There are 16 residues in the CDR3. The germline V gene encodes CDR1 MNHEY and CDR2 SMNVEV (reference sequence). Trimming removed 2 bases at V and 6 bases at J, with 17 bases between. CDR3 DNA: TGTGCCAGCAGTTTAGGCCCCCTGAGTTTGAGTCAGCCCCAGCATTTT. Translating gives CASSLGPLSLSQPQHF.

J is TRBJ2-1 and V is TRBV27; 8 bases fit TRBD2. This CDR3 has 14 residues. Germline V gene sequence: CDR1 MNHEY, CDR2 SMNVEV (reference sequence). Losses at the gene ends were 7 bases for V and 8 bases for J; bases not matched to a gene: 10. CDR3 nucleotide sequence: TGTGCCAGCAAGGTCCAGCGGGGGCGGTATGAGCAGTTCTTC. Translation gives CASKVQRGRYEQFF.

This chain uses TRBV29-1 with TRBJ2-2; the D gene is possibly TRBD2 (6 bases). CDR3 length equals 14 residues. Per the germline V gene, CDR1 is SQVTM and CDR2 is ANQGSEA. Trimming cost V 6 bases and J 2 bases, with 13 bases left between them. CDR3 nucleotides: TGCAGCGTCGTGGGACTTTACAACACCGGGGAGCTGTTTTTT. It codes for CSVVGLYNTGELFF.